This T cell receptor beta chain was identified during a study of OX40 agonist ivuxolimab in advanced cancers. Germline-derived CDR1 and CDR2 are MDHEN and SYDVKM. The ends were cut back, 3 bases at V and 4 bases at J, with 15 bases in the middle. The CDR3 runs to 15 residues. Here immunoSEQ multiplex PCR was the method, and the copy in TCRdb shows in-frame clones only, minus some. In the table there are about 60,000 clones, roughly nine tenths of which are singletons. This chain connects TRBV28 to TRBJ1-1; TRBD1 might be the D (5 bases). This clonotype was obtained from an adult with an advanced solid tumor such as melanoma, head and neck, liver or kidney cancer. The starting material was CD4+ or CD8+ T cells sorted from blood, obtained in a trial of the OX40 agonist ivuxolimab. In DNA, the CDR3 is TGTGCCAGCAGTTTGATGGCCTCGGGGGTCACTGAAGCTTTCTTT. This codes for CASSLMASGVTEAFF.